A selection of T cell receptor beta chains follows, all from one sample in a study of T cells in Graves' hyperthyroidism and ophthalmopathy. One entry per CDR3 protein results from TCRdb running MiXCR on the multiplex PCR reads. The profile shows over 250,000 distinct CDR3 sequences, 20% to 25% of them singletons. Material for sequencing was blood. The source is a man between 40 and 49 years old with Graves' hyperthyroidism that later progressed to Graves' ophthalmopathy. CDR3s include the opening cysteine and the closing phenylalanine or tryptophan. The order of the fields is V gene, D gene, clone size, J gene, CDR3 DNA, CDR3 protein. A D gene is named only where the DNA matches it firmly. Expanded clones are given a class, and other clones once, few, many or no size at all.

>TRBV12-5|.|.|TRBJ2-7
TGTGCTAGTGGTTTGGTCCCCTACGAGCAGTACTTC
CASGLVPYEQYF
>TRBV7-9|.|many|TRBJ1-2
TGTGCCAGCAGCTACAGTAGAGAGGGCTACACCTTC
CASSYSREGYTF
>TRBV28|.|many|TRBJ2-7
TGTGCCAGCAGTTTATCAGGGGTGGACTACGAGCAGTACTTC
CASSLSGVDYEQYF
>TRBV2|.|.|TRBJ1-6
TGTGCCAGCAAATGGGATGCGGGCATGGGGTCACCCCTCCACTTT
CASKWDAGMGSPLHF
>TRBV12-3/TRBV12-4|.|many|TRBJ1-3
TGTGCCAGCAGTTTACGCCGGGGGGCCGCTGGAAACACCATATATTTT
CASSLRRGAAGNTIYF
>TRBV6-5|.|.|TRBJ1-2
TGTGCCAGCAGTTACTCGAGCAGGTCATACTATGGCTACACCTTC
CASSYSSRSYYGYTF
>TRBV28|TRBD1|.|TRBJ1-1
TGTGCCAGCAGTGGTTGGACAGGGGGCGAAGTTGAAGCTTTCTTT
CASSGWTGGEVEAFF
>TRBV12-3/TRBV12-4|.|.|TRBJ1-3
TGTGCCAGCAGTTCGGTTGGAAACACCATATATTTT
CASSSVGNTIYF
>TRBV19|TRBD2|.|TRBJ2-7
TGTGCCACCTCGTTGACTAGCGGGTATTCCTACGAGCAGTACTTC
CATSLTSGYSYEQYF
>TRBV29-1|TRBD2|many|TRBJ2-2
TGCAGCGCCGAAGGAGGAGGGCTAGCGGGAGGTGACGGGGAGCTGTTTTTT
CSAEGGGLAGGDGELFF
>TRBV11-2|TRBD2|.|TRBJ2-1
TGTGCCAGCAGCTTAGAGGGGTTTGGCGGGGGAGCCTACAATGAGCAGTTCTTC
CASSLEGFGGGAYNEQFF
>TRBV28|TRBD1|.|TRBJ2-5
TGTGCCAGCAGTCCACAGGGGTTGCGGCAAGAGACCCAGTACTTC
CASSPQGLRQETQYF
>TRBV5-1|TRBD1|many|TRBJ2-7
TGCGCCAGCAGGGTCGACAGGGGGCGGTACGAGCAGTACTTC
CASRVDRGRYEQYF
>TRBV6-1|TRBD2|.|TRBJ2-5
TGTGCCAGCAGTGGGGGGACTAGCGGGAACCTGGCCCAGTACTTC
CASSGGTSGNLAQYF
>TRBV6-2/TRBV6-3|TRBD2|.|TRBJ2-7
TGTGCCAGCAGTTACCGTGGCGGGACTAGTTTCTCCGAGCAGTACTTC
CASSYRGGTSFSEQYF
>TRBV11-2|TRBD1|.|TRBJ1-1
TGTGCCAGCAGCTTAGAGGACAGGGTCTTACGGACCACTGAAGCTTTCTTT
CASSLEDRVLRTTEAFF
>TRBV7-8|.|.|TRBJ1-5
TGTGCCAGCAGCTTACGCTCGGATAGCAATCAGCCCCAGCATTTT
CASSLRSDSNQPQHF
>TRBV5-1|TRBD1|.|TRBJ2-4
TGCGCCAGCAGCTCCGGGACAGGGGGGAAATTAGCCAAAAACATTCAGTACTTC
CASSSGTGGKLAKNIQYF
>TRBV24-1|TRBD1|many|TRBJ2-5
TGTGCCACCAGTGATTTAACAGGGGACCAAGAGACCCAGTACTTC
CATSDLTGDQETQYF
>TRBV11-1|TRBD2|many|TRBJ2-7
TGTGCCAGCAGCGTTACCGGGACTAGCGGGTACGAGCAGTACTTC
CASSVTGTSGYEQYF
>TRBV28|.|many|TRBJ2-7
TGTGCCAGCAGTTTAAGGGGGGGCGTGCAGTACTTC
CASSLRGGVQYF
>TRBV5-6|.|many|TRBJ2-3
TGTGCCAGCAGCTTGGCCACCCTAGGCCCTCCGTGGAATACGCAGTATTTT
CASSLATLGPPWNTQYF
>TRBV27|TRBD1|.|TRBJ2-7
TGTGCCAGCAGTTCCCTCCCGGGACAGGGTCTTTACGAGCAGTACTTC
CASSSLPGQGLYEQYF
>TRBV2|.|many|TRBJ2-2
TGTGCCAGCAGCAGGGGCGCCGGTACCACCGGGGAGCTGTTTTTT
CASSRGAGTTGELFF
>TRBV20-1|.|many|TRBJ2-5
TGCAGTGCTAAGTCTCCGGAGACCCAGTACTTC
CSAKSPETQYF
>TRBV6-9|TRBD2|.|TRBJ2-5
TGTGCCAGCAGTTATTTAGCGGGGGGGACCCAGTACTTC
CASSYLAGGTQYF
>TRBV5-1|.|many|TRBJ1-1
TGCGCCAGCAGCGCCGGGACAAATGAAGCTTTCTTT
CASSAGTNEAFF
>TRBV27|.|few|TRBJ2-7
TGTGCCAGCAGTTTATCCGCCGGCGGGGGCAGCGAGCAGTACTTC
CASSLSAGGGSEQYF
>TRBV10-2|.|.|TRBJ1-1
TGCGCCAGCAGCGCAGGGAAATGGGACACTGAAGCTTTCTTT
CASSAGKWDTEAFF